This entry concerns a single T cell receptor (beta chain). The data were obtained in a study of T cells after yellow fever vaccination. TCRdb re-called the 5' RACE reads with MiXCR, one entry per CDR3 protein. The profile covers 300,000 to 400,000 distinct CDR3 sequences, with around 3.9% appearing a single time and approximately 24% taken by the ten largest. V shed 6 bases, J shed 0 bases, and the junction held 3 bases outside the gene matches. Germline loops: CDR1 SQVTM, CDR2 ANQGSEA. The CDR3 has 14 amino acids. This chain connects TRBV29-1 to TRBJ1-4; 8 positions match TRBD1. The sequenced sample was PBMCs, obtained 5 days after the yellow fever booster vaccination. The TCR sequence derives from a young man who received the YFV17D yellow fever vaccine. CDR3 DNA: TGCAGCGTCAGACAGGGGACAACTAATGAAAAACTGTTTTTT. Protein: CSVRQGTTNEKLFF.